This TCR beta chain is drawn from a study of blood T cell repertoires in COVID-19. Across the study: Samples came from the United States, Italy and Spain, spanning acute and convalescent COVID-19. Sources were T cells, B-cell-depleted T cells, or PBMCs; the material itself was cDNA or gDNA.

J was trimmed by 7 bases and V by 7 bases; bases with no gene match: 17. The length of the CDR3 is 17 residues. Germline V CDR1 and CDR2: MNHEY, SMNVEV (reference sequence). Authors' methods: How many nucleated cells were present was estimated from reference gene primer amplification. Sequencing was performed with immunoSEQ multiplex PCR; in TCRdb, only in-frame clones are kept and a portion is missing. V, J and clone size were drawn from that table, and D and trimming were deduced from the DNA. Among tens of thousands of clones listed, 70% to 90% were seen once. V gene TRBV27 combines with J gene TRBJ2-1; 9 nucleotides line up with TRBD2. The material sequenced was peripheral blood. The TCR was taken from a human donor in a cohort sampled during active COVID-19. The DNA for the CDR3 is TGTGCCAGCACCACACGGGGAGCGGGGGGACAGCAGAATGAGCAGTTCTTC. This gives the protein CASTTRGAGGQQNEQFF.